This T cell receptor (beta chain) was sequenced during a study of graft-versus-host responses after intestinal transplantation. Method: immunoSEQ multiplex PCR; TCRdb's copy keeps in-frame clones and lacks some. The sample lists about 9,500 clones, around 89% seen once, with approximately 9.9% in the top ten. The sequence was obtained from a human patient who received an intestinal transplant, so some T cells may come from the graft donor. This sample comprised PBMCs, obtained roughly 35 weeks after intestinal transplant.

The CDR3 DNA sequence: TGTGCCAGCTCACCACCGAGGCAGGGTGGTCGGTATGGCTACACCTTC. It specifies CASSPPRQGGRYGYTF. The genes are TRBV18 and TRBJ1-2, with a possible D match to TRBD1 (5 bases). CDR1 and CDR2 from the germline V gene are KGHSH and LQKENI. CDR3 size: 16 residues. V lost 0 bases to trimming and J lost 5 bases, with 16 bases between them. The variable domain in full, with the rest retrieved from reference TRBV18 and TRBJ1-2, is NAGVMQNPRHLVRRRGQEARLRCSPMKGHSHVYWYRQLPEEGLKFMVYLQKENIIDESGMPKERFSAEFPKEGPSILRIQQVVRGDSAAYFCASSPPRQGGRYGYTFGSGTRLTVV.